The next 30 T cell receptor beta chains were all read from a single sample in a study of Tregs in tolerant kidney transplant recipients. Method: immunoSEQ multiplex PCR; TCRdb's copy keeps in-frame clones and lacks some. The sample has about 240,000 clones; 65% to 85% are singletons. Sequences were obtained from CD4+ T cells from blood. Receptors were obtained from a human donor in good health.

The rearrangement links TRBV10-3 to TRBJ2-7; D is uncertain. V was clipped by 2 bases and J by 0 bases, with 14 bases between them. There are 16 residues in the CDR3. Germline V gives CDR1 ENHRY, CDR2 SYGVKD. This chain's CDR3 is CAISETRRLSSYEQYF. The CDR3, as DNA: TGTGCCATCAGTGAGACCCGCCGCCTGAGCTCCTACGAGCAGTACTTC.

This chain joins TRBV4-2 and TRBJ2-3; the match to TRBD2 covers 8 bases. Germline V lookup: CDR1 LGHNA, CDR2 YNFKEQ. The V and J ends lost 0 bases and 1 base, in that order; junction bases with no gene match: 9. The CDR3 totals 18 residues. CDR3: CASSQDWVARGGTDTQYF. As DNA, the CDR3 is TGTGCCAGCAGCCAAGATTGGGTAGCGCGGGGGGGCACAGATACGCAGTATTTT.

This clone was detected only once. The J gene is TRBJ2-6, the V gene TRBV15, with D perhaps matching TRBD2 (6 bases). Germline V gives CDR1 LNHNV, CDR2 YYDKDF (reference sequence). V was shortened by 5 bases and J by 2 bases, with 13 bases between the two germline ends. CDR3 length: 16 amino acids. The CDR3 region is CATSLGTVPGANVLTF. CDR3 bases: TGTGCCACCAGCCTTGGGACTGTCCCTGGGGCCAACGTCCTGACTTTC.

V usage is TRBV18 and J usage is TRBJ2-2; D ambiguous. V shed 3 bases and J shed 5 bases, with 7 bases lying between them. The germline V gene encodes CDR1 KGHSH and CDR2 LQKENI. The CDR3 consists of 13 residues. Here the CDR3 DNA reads TGTGCCAGCTCACCTAGTCGAACCGGGGAGCTGTTTTTT. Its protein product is CASSPSRTGELFF.

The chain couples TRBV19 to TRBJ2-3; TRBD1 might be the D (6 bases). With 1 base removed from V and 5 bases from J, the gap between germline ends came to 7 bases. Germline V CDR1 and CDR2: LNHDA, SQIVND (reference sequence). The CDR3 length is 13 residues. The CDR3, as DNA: TGTGCCAGTAGTATAGGGGGGCGAGATACGCAGTATTTT. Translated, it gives CASSIGGRDTQYF. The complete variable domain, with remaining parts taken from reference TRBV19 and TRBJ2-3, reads DGGITQSPKYLFRKEGQNVTLSCEQNLNHDAMYWYRQDPGQGLRLIYYSQIVNDFQKGDIAEGYSVSREKKESFPLTVTSAQKNPTAFYLCASSIGGRDTQYFGPGTRLTVL.

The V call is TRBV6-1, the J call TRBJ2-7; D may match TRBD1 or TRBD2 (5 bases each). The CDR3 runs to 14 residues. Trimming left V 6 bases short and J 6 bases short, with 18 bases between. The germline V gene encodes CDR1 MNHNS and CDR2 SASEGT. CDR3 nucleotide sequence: TGTGCCAGCAGACCAGACAGCACGAGGGCCGAGCAGTACTTC. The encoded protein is CASRPDSTRAEQYF.

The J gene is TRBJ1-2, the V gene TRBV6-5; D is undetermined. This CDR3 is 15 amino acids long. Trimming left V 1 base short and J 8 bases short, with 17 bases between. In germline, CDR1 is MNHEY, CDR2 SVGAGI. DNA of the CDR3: TGTGCCAGCAGTTACTATCCCGGACCGGCCGGGGGCTACACCTTC. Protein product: CASSYYPGPAGGYTF.

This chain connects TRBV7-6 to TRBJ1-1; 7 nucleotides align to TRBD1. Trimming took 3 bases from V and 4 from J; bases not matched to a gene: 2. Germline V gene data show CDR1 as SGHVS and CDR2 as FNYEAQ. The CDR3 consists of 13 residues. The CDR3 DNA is TGTGCCAGCAGCTTGACAGGGATCACTGAAGCTTTCTTT. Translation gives CASSLTGITEAFF.

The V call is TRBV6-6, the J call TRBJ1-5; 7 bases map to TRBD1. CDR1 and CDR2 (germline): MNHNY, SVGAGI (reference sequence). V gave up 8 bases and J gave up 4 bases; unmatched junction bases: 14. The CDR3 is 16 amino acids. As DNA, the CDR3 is TGTGCCAGCCGCGACAGGGCTCGAAGTCAAAATCAGCCCCAGCATTTT. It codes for CASRDRARSQNQPQHF.

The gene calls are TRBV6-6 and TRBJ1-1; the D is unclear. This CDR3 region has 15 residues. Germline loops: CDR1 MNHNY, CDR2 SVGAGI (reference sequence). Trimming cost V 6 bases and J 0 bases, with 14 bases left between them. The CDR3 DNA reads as TGTGCCAGCAGCCCCGCAGGACGGATGAACACTGAAGCTTTCTTT. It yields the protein CASSPAGRMNTEAFF.

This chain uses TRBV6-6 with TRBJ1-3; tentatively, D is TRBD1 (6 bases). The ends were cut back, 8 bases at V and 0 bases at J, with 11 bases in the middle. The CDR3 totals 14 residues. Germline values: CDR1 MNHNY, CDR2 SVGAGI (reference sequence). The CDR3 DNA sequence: TGTGCCAGCGGTACAGGGAGCTCTGGAAACACCATATATTTT. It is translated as CASGTGSSGNTIYF.

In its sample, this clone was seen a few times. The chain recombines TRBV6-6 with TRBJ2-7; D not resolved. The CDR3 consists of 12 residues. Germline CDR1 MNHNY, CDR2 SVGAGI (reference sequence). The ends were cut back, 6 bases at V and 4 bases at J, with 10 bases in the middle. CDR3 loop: CASRDGKYEQYF. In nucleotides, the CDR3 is TGTGCCAGCAGGGACGGAAAATACGAGCAGTACTTC.

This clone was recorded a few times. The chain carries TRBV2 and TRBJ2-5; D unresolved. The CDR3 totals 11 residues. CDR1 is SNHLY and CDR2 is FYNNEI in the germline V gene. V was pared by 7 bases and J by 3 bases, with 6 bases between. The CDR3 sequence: CASMPEETQYF. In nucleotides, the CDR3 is TGTGCCAGCATGCCAGAAGAGACCCAGTACTTC.

Here the CDR3 reads CASSAQYGYLGTDTQYF. The CDR3, as DNA: TGTGCCAGCAGCGCCCAGTACGGGTATCTGGGGACAGATACGCAGTATTTT. The chain employs TRBV9 and TRBJ2-3; D unresolved. Trimming removed 3 bases at V and 3 bases at J, with 20 bases between. The CDR3 runs 17 residues. CDR1 is SGDLS, CDR2 YYNGEE, per germline.

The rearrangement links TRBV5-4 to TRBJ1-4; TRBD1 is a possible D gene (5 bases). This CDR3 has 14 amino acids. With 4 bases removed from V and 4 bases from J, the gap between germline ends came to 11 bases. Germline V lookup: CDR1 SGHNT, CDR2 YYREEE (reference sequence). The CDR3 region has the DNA TGTGCCAGCAGCCTACCCGGGGGTAATGAAAAACTGTTTTTT. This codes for CASSLPGGNEKLFF. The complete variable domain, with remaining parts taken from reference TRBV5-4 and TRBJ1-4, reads ETGVTQSPTHLIKTRGQQVTLRCSSQSGHNTVSWYQQALGQGPQFIFQYYREEENGRGNFPPRFSGLQFPNYSSELNVNALELDDSALYLCASSLPGGNEKLFFGSGTQLSVL.

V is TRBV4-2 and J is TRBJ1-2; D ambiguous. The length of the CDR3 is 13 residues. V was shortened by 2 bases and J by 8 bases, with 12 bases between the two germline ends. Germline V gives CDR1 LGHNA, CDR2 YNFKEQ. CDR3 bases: TGTGCCAGCAGCCAAACCGACCCGACCGGCTACACCTTC. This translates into CASSQTDPTGYTF.

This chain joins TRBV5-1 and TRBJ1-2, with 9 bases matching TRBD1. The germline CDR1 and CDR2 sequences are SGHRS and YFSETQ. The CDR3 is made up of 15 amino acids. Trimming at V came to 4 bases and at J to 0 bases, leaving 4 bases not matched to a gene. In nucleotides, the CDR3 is TGCGCCAGCAGCCGTGACAGGGGGTCTAACTATGGCTACACCTTC. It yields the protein CASSRDRGSNYGYTF.

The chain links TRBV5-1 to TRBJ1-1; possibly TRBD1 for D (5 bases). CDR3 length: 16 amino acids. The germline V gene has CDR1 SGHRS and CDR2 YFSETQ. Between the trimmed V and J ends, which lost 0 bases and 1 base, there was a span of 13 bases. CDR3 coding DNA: TGCGCCAGCAGCTTGGACCCAGGGTATGGGAACACTGAAGCTTTCTTT. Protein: CASSLDPGYGNTEAFF. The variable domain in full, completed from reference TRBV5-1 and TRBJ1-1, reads KAGVTQTPRYLIKTRGQQVTLSCSPISGHRSVSWYQQTPGQGLQFLFEYFSETQRNKGNFPGRFSGRQFSNSRSEMNVSTLELGDSALYLCASSLDPGYGNTEAFFGQGTRLTVV.

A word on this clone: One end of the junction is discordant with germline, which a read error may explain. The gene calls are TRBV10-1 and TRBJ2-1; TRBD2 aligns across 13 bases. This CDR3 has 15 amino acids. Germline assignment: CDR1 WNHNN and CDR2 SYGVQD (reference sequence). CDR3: CASSESRTSGSERFF. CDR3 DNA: TGCGCCAGCAGTGAGTCTAGGACTAGCGGGAGTGAGCGGTTCTTC.

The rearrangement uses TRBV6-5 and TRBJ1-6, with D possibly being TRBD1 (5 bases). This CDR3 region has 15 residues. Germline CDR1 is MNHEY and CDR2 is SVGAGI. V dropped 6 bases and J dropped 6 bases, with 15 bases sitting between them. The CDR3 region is CASRPQAGGNSPLHF. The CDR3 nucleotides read TGTGCCAGCAGACCACAGGCCGGCGGTAATTCACCCCTCCACTTT.

The DNA for the CDR3 is TGTGCCAGCAGCCTGGTGGGACAGGGCCTTACCGAGCAGTACTTC. It is translated as CASSLVGQGLTEQYF. The V call is TRBV11-3, the J call TRBJ2-7; 9 nucleotides align to TRBD1. J lost 6 bases, V lost 5 bases, and 11 bases had no gene match. The CDR3 totals 15 residues. Germline lookup yields CDR1 SGHNT and CDR2 YENEEA.

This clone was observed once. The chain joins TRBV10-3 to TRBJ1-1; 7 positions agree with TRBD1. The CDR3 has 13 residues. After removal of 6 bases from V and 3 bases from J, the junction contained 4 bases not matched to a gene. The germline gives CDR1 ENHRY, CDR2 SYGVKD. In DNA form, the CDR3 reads TGTGCCATCAGCGACAGGGAGGACACTGAAGCTTTCTTT. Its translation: CAISDREDTEAFF.

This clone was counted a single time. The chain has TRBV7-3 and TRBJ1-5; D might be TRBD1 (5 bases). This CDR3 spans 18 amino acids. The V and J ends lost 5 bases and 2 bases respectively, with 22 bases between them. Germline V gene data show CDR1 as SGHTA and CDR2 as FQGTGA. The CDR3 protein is CASSLSEGLGDGNQPQHF. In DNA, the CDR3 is TGTGCCAGCAGCCTAAGTGAAGGGCTAGGGGATGGCAATCAGCCCCAGCATTTT.

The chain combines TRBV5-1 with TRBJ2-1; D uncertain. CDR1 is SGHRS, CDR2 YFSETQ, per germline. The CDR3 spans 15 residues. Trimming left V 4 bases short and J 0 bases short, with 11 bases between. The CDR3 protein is CASSPADSSYNEQFF. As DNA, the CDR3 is TGCGCCAGCAGCCCGGCCGATAGCTCCTACAATGAGCAGTTCTTC.

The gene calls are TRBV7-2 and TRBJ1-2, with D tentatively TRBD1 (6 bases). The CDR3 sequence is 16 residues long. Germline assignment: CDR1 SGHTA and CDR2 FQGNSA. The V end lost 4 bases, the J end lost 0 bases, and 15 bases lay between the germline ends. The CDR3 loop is CASSSPMGGPNYGYTF. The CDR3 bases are TGTGCCAGCAGCTCCCCAATGGGGGGCCCTAACTATGGCTACACCTTC.

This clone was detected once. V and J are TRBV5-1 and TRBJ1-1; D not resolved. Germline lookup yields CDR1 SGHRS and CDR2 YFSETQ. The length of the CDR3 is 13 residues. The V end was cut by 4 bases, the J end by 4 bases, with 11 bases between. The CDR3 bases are TGCGCCAGCAGCCCCAACATCGGCACTGAAGCTTTCTTT. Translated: CASSPNIGTEAFF. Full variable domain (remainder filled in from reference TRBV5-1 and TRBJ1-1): KAGVTQTPRYLIKTRGQQVTLSCSPISGHRSVSWYQQTPGQGLQFLFEYFSETQRNKGNFPGRFSGRQFSNSRSEMNVSTLELGDSALYLCASSPNIGTEAFFGQGTRLTVV.

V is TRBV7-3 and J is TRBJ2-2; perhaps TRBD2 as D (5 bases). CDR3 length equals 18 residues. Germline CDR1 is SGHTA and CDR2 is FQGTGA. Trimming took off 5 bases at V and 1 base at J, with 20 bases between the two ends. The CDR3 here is CASSPSRAAGLNTGELFF. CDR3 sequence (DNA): TGTGCCAGCAGCCCTAGCCGGGCGGCGGGCCTGAACACCGGGGAGCTGTTTTTT.

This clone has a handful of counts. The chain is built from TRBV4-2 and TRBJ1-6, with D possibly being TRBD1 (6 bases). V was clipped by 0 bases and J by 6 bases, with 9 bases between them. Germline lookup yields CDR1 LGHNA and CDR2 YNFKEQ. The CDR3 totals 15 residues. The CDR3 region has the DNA TGTGCCAGCAGCCAAGAGGGGGCCGCTAATTCACCCCTCCACTTT. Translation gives CASSQEGAANSPLHF.

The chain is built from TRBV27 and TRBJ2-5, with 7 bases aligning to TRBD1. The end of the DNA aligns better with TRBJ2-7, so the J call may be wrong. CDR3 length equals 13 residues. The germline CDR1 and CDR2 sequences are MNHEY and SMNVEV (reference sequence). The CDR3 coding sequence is TGTGCCAGCAGAGCGACAGGGATCAACGAGCAGTACTTC. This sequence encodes CASRATGINEQYF.

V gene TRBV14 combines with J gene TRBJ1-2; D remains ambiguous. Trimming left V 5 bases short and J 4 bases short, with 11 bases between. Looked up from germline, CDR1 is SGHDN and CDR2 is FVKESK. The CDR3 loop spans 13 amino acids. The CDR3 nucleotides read TGTGCCAGCAGCTACGGCCCGACCTATGGCTACACCTTC. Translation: CASSYGPTYGYTF.